The following is a TCR beta chain sequence with its context. These data belong to a study of blood T cell repertoires in COVID-19. Whole-study context: Samples taken during acute and convalescent COVID-19 were collected in the United States, Italy and Spain. T cells, B-cell-depleted T cells, or PBMCs provided the cDNA or gDNA that served as material.

Germline V lookup: CDR1 SGHNT, CDR2 YENEEA. Trimming at V came to 5 bases and at J to 2 bases, leaving 7 bases not matched to a gene. The CDR3 is made up of 16 amino acids. In the original workflow: Nucleated cell number was recorded as an estimate derived from reference gene primer amplification. Data came from immunoSEQ multiplex PCR; TCRdb stores just in-frame clones and leaves some out. V and J calls plus clone size are reproduced from that table; the DNA served to infer D and trimming. Of tens of thousands of clones listed, 91% are singletons. The clonotype comes from a woman in her 50s in a cohort sampled during active COVID-19. The sequencing input was peripheral blood. The V and J genes are TRBV11-3 and TRBJ2-3; 10 nucleotides agree with TRBD2. CDR3 sequence reads: CASSRGLAVNTDTQYF. CDR3 nucleotide sequence: TGTGCCAGCAGCCGAGGACTAGCGGTTAACACAGATACGCAGTATTTT.